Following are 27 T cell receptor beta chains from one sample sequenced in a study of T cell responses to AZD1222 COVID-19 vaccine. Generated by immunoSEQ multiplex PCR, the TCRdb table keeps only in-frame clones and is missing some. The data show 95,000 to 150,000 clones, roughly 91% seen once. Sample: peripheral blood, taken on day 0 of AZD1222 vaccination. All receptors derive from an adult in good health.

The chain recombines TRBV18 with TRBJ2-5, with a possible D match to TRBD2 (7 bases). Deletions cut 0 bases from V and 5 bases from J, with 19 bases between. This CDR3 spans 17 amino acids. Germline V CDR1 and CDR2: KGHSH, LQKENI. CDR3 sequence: CASSPPWLAEGDETQYF. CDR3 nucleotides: TGTGCCAGCTCACCACCGTGGCTAGCGGAGGGGGATGAGACCCAGTACTTC.

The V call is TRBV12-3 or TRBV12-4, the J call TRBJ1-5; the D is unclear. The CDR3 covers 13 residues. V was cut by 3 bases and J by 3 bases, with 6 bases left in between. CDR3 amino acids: CASSFQLNQPQHF. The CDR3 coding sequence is TGTGCCAGCAGTTTCCAGCTCAATCAGCCCCAGCATTTT.

CDR3 DNA: TGTGCCAGCAGCTTAATGGGGACCCCTGCTGGCTACACCTTC. Its translation: CASSLMGTPAGYTF. This rearrangement joins TRBV7-9 to TRBJ1-2; D may be TRBD1 (5 bases). V lost 2 bases and J 7 bases, leaving 14 bases between the germline ends. The CDR3 is 14 residues long. Germline loops: CDR1 SEHNR, CDR2 FQNEAQ (reference sequence).

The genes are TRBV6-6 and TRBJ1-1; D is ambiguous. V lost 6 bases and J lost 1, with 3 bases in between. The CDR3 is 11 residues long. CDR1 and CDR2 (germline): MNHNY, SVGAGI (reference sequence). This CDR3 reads CASSRNTEAFF. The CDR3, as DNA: TGTGCCAGCAGCAGGAACACTGAAGCTTTCTTT.

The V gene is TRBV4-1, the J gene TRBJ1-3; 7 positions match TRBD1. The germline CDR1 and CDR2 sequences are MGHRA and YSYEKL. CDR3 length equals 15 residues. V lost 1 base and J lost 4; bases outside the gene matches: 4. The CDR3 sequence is CASSQVGTAGNTIYF. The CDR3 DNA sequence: TGCGCCAGCAGCCAAGTGGGGACAGCCGGAAACACCATATATTTT.

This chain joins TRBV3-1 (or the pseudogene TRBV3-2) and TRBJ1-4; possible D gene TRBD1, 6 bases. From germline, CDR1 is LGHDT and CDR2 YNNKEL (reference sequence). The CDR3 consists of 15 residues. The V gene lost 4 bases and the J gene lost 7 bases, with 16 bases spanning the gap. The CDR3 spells CASSRPGTYGEKLFF. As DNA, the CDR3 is TGTGCCAGCAGCCGCCCCGGGACATACGGTGAAAAACTGTTTTTT.

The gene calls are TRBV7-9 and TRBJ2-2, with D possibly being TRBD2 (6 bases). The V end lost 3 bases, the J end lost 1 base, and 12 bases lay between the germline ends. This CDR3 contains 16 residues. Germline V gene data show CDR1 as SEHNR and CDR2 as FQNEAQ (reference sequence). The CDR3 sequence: CASSFGDSLNTGELFF. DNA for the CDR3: TGTGCCAGCAGCTTCGGGGACTCCCTGAACACCGGGGAGCTGTTTTTT.

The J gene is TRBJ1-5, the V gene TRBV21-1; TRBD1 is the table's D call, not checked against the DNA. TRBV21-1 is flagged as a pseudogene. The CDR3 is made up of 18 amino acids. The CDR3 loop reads CASSKEGGSTGFNQPQHF. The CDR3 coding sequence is TGTGCCAGCAGCAAAGAAGGGGGATCAACCGGCTTCAATCAGCCCCAGCATTTT.

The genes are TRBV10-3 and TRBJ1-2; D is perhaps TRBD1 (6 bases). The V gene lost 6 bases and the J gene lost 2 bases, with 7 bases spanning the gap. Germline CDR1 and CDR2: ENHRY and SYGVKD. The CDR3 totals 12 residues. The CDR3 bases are TGTGCCATCAGCGGACAGAACTATGGCTACACCTTC. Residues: CAISGQNYGYTF.

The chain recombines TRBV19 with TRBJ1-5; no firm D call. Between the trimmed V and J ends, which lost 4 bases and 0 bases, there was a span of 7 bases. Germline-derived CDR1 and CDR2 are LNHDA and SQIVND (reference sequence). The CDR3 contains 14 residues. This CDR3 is CASSKALSNQPQHF. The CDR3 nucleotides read TGTGCCAGTAGTAAGGCCCTTAGCAATCAGCCCCAGCATTTT. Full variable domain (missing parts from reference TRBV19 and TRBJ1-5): DGGITQSPKYLFRKEGQNVTLSCEQNLNHDAMYWYRQDPGQGLRLIYYSQIVNDFQKGDIAEGYSVSREKKESFPLTVTSAQKNPTAFYLCASSKALSNQPQHFGDGTRLSIL.

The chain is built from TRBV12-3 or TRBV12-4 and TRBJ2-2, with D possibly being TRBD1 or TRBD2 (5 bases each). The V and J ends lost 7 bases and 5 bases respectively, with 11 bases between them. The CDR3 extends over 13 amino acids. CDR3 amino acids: CASKPGTTGELFF. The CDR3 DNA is TGTGCCAGCAAACCAGGGACGACCGGGGAGCTGTTTTTT.

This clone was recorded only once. CDR3 in DNA: TGTGCCTGGAGTGCAAGGACTAGCGGGGTGCGCACAGATACGCAGTATTTT. This sequence encodes CAWSARTSGVRTDTQYF. This chain links TRBV30 with TRBJ2-3, with 12 nucleotides matching TRBD2. The V gene's germline CDR1 is GTSNPN and CDR2 SVGIG (reference sequence). The trim removed 1 base at V and 1 base at J, leaving 6 bases unmatched. The CDR3 extends over 17 amino acids.

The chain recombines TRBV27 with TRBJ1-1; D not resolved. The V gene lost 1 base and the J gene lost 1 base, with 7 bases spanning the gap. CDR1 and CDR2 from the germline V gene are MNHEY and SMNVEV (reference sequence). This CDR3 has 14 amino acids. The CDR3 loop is CASSLYPSNTEAFF. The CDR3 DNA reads TGTGCCAGCAGTTTATATCCGTCGAACACTGAAGCTTTCTTT.

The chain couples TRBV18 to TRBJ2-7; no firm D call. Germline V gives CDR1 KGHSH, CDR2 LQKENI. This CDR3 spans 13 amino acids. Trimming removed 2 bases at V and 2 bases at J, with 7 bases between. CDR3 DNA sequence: TGTGCCAGCTCACCAGACAACCCCTACGAGCAGTACTTC. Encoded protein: CASSPDNPYEQYF. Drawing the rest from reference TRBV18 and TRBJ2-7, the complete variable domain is NAGVMQNPRHLVRRRGQEARLRCSPMKGHSHVYWYRQLPEEGLKFMVYLQKENIIDESGMPKERFSAEFPKEGPSILRIQQVVRGDSAAYFCASSPDNPYEQYFGPGTRLTVT.

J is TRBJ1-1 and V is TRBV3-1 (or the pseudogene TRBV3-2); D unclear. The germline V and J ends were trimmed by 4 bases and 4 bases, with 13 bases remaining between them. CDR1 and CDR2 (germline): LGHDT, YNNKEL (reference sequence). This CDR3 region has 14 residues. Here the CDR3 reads CASSLRTGGTEAFF. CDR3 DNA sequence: TGTGCCAGCAGCCTCCGGACGGGTGGCACTGAAGCTTTCTTT.

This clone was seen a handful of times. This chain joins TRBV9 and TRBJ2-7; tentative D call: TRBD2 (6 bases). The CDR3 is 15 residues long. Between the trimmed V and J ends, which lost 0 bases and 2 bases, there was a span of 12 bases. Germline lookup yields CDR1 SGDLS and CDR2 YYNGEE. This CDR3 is CASSVGGGAPYEQYF. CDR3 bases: TGTGCCAGCAGCGTAGGTGGAGGGGCCCCCTACGAGCAGTACTTC.

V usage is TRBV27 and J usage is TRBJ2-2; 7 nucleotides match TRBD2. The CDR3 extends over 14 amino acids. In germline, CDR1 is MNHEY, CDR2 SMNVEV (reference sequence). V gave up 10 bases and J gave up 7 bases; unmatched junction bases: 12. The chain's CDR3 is CATQTGRLDGELFF. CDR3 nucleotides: TGTGCCACCCAAACCGGGAGGCTGGACGGGGAGCTGTTTTTT.

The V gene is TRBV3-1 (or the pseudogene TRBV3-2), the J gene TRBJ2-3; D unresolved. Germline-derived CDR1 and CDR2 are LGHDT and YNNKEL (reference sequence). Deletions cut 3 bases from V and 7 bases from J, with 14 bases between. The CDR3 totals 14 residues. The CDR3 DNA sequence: TGTGCCAGCAGCCAGATGGTCGGTCCCTATACGCAGTATTTT. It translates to CASSQMVGPYTQYF.

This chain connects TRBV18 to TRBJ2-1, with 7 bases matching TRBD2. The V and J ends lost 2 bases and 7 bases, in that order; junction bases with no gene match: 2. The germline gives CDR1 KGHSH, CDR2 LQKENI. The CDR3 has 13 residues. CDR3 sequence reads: CASSPIGGNEQFF. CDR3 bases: TGTGCCAGCTCACCAATCGGGGGGAATGAGCAGTTCTTC.

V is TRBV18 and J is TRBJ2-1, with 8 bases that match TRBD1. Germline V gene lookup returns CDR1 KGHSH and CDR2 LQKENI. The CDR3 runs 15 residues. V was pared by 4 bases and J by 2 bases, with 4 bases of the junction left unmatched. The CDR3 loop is CASSRRTGTYNEQFF. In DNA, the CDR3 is TGTGCCAGCTCACGAAGGACAGGGACCTACAATGAGCAGTTCTTC.

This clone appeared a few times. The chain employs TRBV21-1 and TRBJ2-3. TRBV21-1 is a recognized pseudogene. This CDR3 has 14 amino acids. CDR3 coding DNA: TGTGCCAGCAGCAAAGGGACGGCCACAGATACGCAGTATTTT. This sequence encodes CASSKGTATDTQYF.

The CDR3 bases are TGTGCCAGCAGTGAAGTTGTCAACACAGATACGCAGTATTTT. The encoded protein is CASSEVVNTDTQYF. The rearrangement links TRBV6-1 to TRBJ2-3; D is unresolved. The CDR3 is made up of 14 amino acids. V was cut by 1 base and J by 2 bases, with 7 bases left in between. Germline V gene data show CDR1 as MNHNS and CDR2 as SASEGT.

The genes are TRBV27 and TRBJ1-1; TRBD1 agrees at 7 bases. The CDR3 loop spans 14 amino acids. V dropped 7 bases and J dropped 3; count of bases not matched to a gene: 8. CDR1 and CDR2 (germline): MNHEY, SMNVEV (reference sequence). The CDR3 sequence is CASNLQGLHTEAFF. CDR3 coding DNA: TGTGCCAGCAACCTACAGGGGTTACACACTGAAGCTTTCTTT.

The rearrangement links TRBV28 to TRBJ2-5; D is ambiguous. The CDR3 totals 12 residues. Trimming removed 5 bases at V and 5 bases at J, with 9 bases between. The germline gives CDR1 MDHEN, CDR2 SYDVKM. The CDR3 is CASSRAVETQYF. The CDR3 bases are TGTGCCAGCAGTCGAGCCGTTGAGACCCAGTACTTC. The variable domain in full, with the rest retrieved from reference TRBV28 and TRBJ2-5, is DVKVTQSSRYLVKRTGEKVFLECVQDMDHENMFWYRQDPGLGLRLIYFSYDVKMKEKGDIPEGYSVSREKKERFSLILESASTNQTSMYLCASSRAVETQYFGPGTRLLVL.

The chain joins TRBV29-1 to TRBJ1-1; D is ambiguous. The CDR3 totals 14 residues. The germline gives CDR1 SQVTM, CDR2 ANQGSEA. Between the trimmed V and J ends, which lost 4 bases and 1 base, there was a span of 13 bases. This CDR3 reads CSVGGLQRNTEAFF. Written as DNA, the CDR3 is TGCAGCGTTGGGGGTCTCCAGCGGAACACTGAAGCTTTCTTT.

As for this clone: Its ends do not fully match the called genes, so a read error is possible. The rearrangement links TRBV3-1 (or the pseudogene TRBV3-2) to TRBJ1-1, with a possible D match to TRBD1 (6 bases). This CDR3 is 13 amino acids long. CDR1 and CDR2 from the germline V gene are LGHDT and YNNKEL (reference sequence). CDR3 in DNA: TGTGCCAGCAGTCAAGCCGGTGGGGACAAGACTTTCTTT. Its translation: CASSQAGGDKTFF.

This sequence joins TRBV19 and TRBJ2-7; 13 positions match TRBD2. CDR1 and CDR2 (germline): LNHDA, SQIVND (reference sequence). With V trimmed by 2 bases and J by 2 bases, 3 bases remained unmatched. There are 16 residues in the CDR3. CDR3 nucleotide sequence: TGTGCCAGTAGTATAAACGGACTAGCGGGAGCCTACGAGCAGTACTTC. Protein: CASSINGLAGAYEQYF.